This T cell receptor beta chain was captured in a study of T cells in Graves' hyperthyroidism and ophthalmopathy. This clonotype was seen a few times. The CDR3 contains 14 residues. The germline V gene has CDR1 MDHEN and CDR2 SYDVKM. V lost 6 bases, J lost 3 bases, and 6 bases stayed unmatched. TCR beta CDR3 regions were amplified from RNA transcripts. The TCR CDR3 first-round RT-PCR relied on the HTBI primer set. TCRdb redid the calling of the multiplex PCR reads with MiXCR, one entry per CDR3 protein. The table has approximately 260,000 distinct CDR3 sequences, roughly 15% seen once; the top ten hold more than 30%. Patients between 18 and 65 years old had hyperthyroidism, newly diagnosed and lasting under 2 months. Diagnoses rested on clinical symptoms, serum thyroxine and TRAb, thyroid ultrasound and orbital computed tomography.

The chain uses TRBV28 and TRBJ2-7; 9 bases are shared with TRBD2. This TCR was recovered from a woman in her forties or fifties with Graves' hyperthyroidism that later progressed to Graves' ophthalmopathy. Source material: blood. The CDR3, as DNA: TGTGCCAGCAGCATAGCGGGAGTGGGCTACGAGCAGTACTTC. Its translation: CASSIAGVGYEQYF.